The following is a TCR beta chain sequence with its context. The CDR3 totals 12 residues. Trimming took off 7 bases at V and 7 bases at J, with 14 bases between the two ends. Looked up from germline, CDR1 is SQVTM and CDR2 is ANQGSEA. The source material, RNA transcripts, was used to amplify TCR beta CDR3 regions. Carried out on the TCR CDR3, a first-round RT-PCR used the HTBI primer set. TCRdb itself ran the multiplex PCR reads through MiXCR, one entry per CDR3 protein. In the table there are hundreds of thousands of distinct CDR3 sequences, about 45% of which are singletons. This sample was included in a study of T cells in Graves' hyperthyroidism and ophthalmopathy.

This clonotype was obtained from an adult man with Graves' disease, either hyperthyroidism or ophthalmopathy (not recorded which). The chain combines TRBV29-1 with TRBJ1-3, with D possibly TRBD1 on 6 matching bases. Sequencing used peripheral blood or thyroid tissue (not recorded which). The CDR3 loop reads CSGGTNGNTIYF. CDR3 in DNA: TGCAGCGGCGGGACAAATGGGAACACCATATATTTT. Based on the CDR3 plus reference TRBV29-1 and TRBJ1-3, the full variable domain is SAVISQKPSRDICQRGTSLTIQCQVDSQVTMMFWYRQQPGQSLTLIATANQGSEATYESGFVIDKFPISRPNLTFSTLTVSNMSPEDSSIYLCSGGTNGNTIYFGEGSWLTVV.